This T cell receptor (beta chain) was sequenced in a study of T cell changes during pregnancy in multiple sclerosis. This table comes from immunoSEQ multiplex PCR, and its TCRdb copy is limited to in-frame clones, with some not included. This table has around 80,000 clones, about 90% appearing once. This specimen was peripheral blood, taken before pregnancy. The receptor was derived from a female donor with multiple sclerosis, enrolled in a pregnancy study.

CDR3 sequence: CASSTYRGNQPQHF. The CDR3 region has the DNA TGTGCCAGCAGTACCTACAGGGGCAATCAGCCCCAGCATTTT. The rearrangement uses TRBV27 and TRBJ1-5, with D possibly being TRBD1 (6 bases). Trimming took off 5 bases at V and 2 bases at J, with 10 bases between the two ends. From germline, CDR1 is MNHEY and CDR2 SMNVEV (reference sequence). The length of the CDR3 is 14 residues.